The 10 T cell receptor beta chains in this list originate from one sample, sequenced in a study of T cells in Graves' hyperthyroidism and ophthalmopathy. RNA transcripts served as the template for amplifying TCR beta CDR3 regions. During a first-round RT-PCR of the TCR CDR3, the HTBI primer set was used. TCRdb fed the multiplex PCR reads into MiXCR, producing one record per CDR3 protein. The table lists approximately 370,000 distinct CDR3 sequences, about 15% of them singletons, with around a third in the top ten. The source material was blood. The source of these receptors is a woman aged 30 to 39 with Graves' hyperthyroidism.

The gene calls are TRBV9 and TRBJ1-3; D gene uncertain. Trimming stripped 8 bases from V and 0 bases from J, with 18 bases between. CDR1 is SGDLS and CDR2 is YYNGEE in the germline V gene. This CDR3 has 16 residues. CDR3 coding DNA: TGTGCCAGTGGCGGTATTAATGGAAACTCTGGAAACACCATATATTTT. This sequence encodes CASGGINGNSGNTIYF.

The chain combines TRBV5-1 with TRBJ1-4; D possibly corresponds to TRBD1 (6 bases). The CDR3 runs 15 residues. Germline-derived CDR1 and CDR2 are SGHRS and YFSETQ. V lost 4 bases and J 7 bases, leaving 17 bases between the germline ends. CDR3 amino acids: CASSPRGLGGEKLFF. CDR3 coding DNA: TGCGCCAGCAGCCCCCGGGGGCTAGGCGGTGAAAAACTGTTTTTT.

This clonotype was seen at least ten times. The CDR3 region has the DNA TGCGCCAGCAGCTTGGCGGGACAGGGGGATTCCGAGCAGTACTTC. Amino acid sequence: CASSLAGQGDSEQYF. J is TRBJ2-7 and V is TRBV5-1; TRBD1 agrees at 11 bases. This CDR3 has 15 residues. Germline values: CDR1 SGHRS, CDR2 YFSETQ. Trimming at V came to 0 bases and at J to 6 bases, leaving 5 bases not matched to a gene.

The chain has TRBV9 and TRBJ1-3; D is undetermined. V lost 4 bases to trimming and J lost 2 bases, with 19 bases between them. The CDR3 extends over 17 amino acids. Germline CDR1 and CDR2: SGDLS and YYNGEE. CDR3 amino acids: CASSLDPGRKAGNTIYF. CDR3 DNA: TGTGCCAGCAGCTTAGACCCTGGGAGAAAGGCTGGAAACACCATATATTTT.

The chain joins TRBV7-9 to TRBJ2-1, with 7 bases aligning to TRBD1. V dropped 5 bases and J dropped 2; count of bases not matched to a gene: 6. The CDR3 runs to 15 residues. CDR1 is SEHNR and CDR2 is FQNEAQ in the germline V gene (reference sequence). The DNA for the CDR3 is TGTGCCAGCAGCCCTACAGGGGAGACCTACAATGAGCAGTTCTTC. Translation gives CASSPTGETYNEQFF.

The rearrangement joins TRBV12-3 or TRBV12-4 to TRBJ2-2; D not certain. Trimming took 7 bases from V and 1 from J, leaving 16 bases between them. This CDR3 is 16 amino acids long. CDR3 nucleotide sequence: TGTGCCAGCACGCCATCGGCCGCTATGAACACCGGGGAGCTGTTTTTT. Its protein is CASTPSAAMNTGELFF.

This clonotype has ten or more counts. The chain carries TRBV2 and TRBJ2-3; D not resolved. V was cut by 2 bases and J by 3 bases, with 12 bases left in between. This CDR3 spans 15 amino acids. Germline V CDR1 and CDR2: SNHLY, FYNNEI. The CDR3 sequence: CASSEYRVATDTQYF. The CDR3 nucleotides read TGTGCCAGCAGTGAATATAGGGTGGCGACAGATACGCAGTATTTT.

The chain has TRBV20-1 and TRBJ2-1, with TRBD2 as a possible D gene (6 bases). The CDR3 loop spans 16 amino acids. Germline CDR1 DFQATT, CDR2 SNEGSKA (reference sequence). The V gene lost 3 bases and the J gene lost 7 bases, with 22 bases spanning the gap. In nucleotides, the CDR3 is TGCAGTGCTAGGTATCTAAGACTAGGCCTGGAGAATGAGCAGTTCTTC. This sequence encodes CSARYLRLGLENEQFF.

With respect to this clonotype: Just one base apart from a much larger clone, this may be a read error. This CDR3 is missing its conserved last phenylalanine or tryptophan, likely due to a read error. The J gene is TRBJ1-5, the V gene TRBV2; the match to TRBD1 covers 9 bases. J lost 4 bases, V lost 4 bases, and 5 bases had no gene match. This CDR3 has 15 residues. Per germline, CDR1 SNHLY and CDR2 FYNNEI. The CDR3 reads CASSALDRGNQPQHL. In nucleotides, the CDR3 is TGTGCCAGCAGTGCCTTAGACAGGGGGAATCAGCCCCAGCATCTT.

This clonotype was recorded at least ten times. The chain joins TRBV2 to TRBJ2-7; 9 bases fit TRBD2. This CDR3 spans 13 amino acids. J lost 6 bases, V lost 8 bases, and 8 bases had no gene match. Germline V gene data show CDR1 as SNHLY and CDR2 as FYNNEI. CDR3 DNA: TGTGCCAGCCTCGAAGCGGGGGGTTCCGAGCAGTACTTC. As protein: CASLEAGGSEQYF.